This T cell receptor beta chain is drawn from a study of cytomegalovirus exposure and HLA in healthy donors (dated by TCRdb to the late 2010s). Regarding the research as a whole: According to a later analysis, the 120 or so validation repertoires were produced on the same platform as the approximately 620 repertoires of the first cohort. The study combined high-throughput TCR immunosequencing, statistical association of individual TCRs with disease status, and machine learning to predict cytomegalovirus infection status. In addition to the first cohort of 666 subjects, a separate validation cohort of 130 or so different subjects was used. The study aimed to test whether cataloging public T cell receptors could reveal signatures of past pathogen exposure.

Separate from the roughly 660-subject first cohort, the validation cohort of more than 90 subjects was the group to which the donors belonged. This clone was seen a few times. Its antigen is currently not known. Base qualities are missing; no much larger clone stands one base away. Beyond this particular receptor, the publication reports: While some public TCRs were present in many individuals, most TCR sequences turned up only very rarely across donors. In both the original and validation cohorts, the classifier was reported to diagnose cytomegalovirus status with high specificity and sensitivity. Of the cluster scores, 90% to 95% were above 0 in a later analysis, which found that TCRs clustered in the first cohort also tended to co-occur in the 120 validation repertoires. The authors suggested that the approach could potentially be generalized to other disease states and immunological phenotypes. The validation cohort had no HLA typing available for a later analysis, so co-occurrence within that cohort was assessed over all 110 or so repertoires. The study gave a list of over 150 TCR beta chains associated with cytomegalovirus. A few of the identified cytomegalovirus-associated TCR beta chains were confirmed in vitro to be specific for cytomegalovirus antigens.

The germline V gene gives CDR1 as SQVTM and CDR2 as ANQGSEA. The CDR3 contains 14 residues, cysteine and phenylalanine counted. Of the read, only the CDR3 DNA is kept; its 42 bases are in frame from base 1. V is pared back by 8 bases and J by 7 bases, with 23 bases lying between the germline termini. The library was generated by the immunoSEQ multiplex PCR assay. The source study handled its data this way. A statistical classification framework was developed to diagnose cytomegalovirus status using the catalog of TCR beta chain sequences. Here the immuneACCESS table is served through TCRdb, limited to in-frame sequences with V and J called. Missing clones are a known gap in these copies; in checked studies unresolved V genes cover under half, and the rest lacks a known reason. V, J and clone size derive from that table, while D and trimming were established from the DNA sequence. The sample yields roughly 120,000 clones; roughly 90% were counted once. Of the sample, about 2% falls within the top ten clones.

The clonotype originates from a woman between 18 and 30 years old in good health and CMV-seronegative. The chain is assembled from TRBV29-1 and TRBJ1-2; TRBD1 is a possible D gene, resting on 6 matching bases. The sequenced sample was PBMCs. The nucleotide sequence reads as follows: TGCAGCACGGACAGTGCGGCCACAGAACCTGGCTACACCTTC. It codes for CSTDSAATEPGYTF.